These T cell receptor beta chains were read from a single sample in a study of T cells after yellow fever vaccination. One entry per CDR3 protein results from TCRdb running MiXCR on the 5' RACE reads. The sample consists of about 300,000 distinct CDR3 sequences, 3% to 4.5% of them appearing once. This specimen was PBMCs, taken 5 days after the yellow fever booster vaccination. The receptors were gathered from a man between 18 and 35 years old who received the YFV17D yellow fever vaccine. The CDR3 runs from the conserved cysteine through the conserved F or W. D genes are given only for firm matches. The size of a clone is reported for some rows only, either as once, few or many, or as a class for expanded clones.

clone size	V gene	D gene	J gene	CDR3 DNA	CDR3 protein
NA	TRBV6-5	NA	TRBJ1-1	TGTGCCAGCAGTTACGCCCGTCGGATCACTGAAGCTTTCTTT	CASSYARRITEAFF
many	TRBV29-1	NA	TRBJ2-1	TGCAGCGTTGACGGACTCTCATTGGGCAATGAGCAGTTCTTC	CSVDGLSLGNEQFF
NA	TRBV2	NA	TRBJ2-3	TGTGCCAGCAGTCTCATCCCGGGACAAACTAGCACAGATACGCAGTATTTT	CASSLIPGQTSTDTQYF
NA	TRBV6-5	NA	TRBJ2-3	TGTGCCAGCAGAAACCGGGAAGGCGATACGCAGTATTTT	CASRNREGDTQYF
few	TRBV19	NA	TRBJ1-2	TGTGCCAGTAGTTCCCTTCAGGCACTAAGAACCTATGGCTACACCTTC	CASSSLQALRTYGYTF
NA	TRBV5-1	TRBD1	TRBJ1-3	TGCGCCAGCAGCTTTAGAGGGGGCCCCTCTGGAAACACCATATATTTT	CASSFRGGPSGNTIYF
many	TRBV7-2	NA	TRBJ2-3	TGTGCCAGCAGCTTACCCTCAGATACGCAGTATTTT	CASSLPSDTQYF
NA	TRBV3-1	TRBD2	TRBJ2-1	TGTGCCAGCAGCCAGCTAGCGGGGGGCCTCTCCGGTGAGCAGTTCTTC	CASSQLAGGLSGEQFF
few	TRBV4-1	NA	TRBJ1-6	TGCGCCAGCAGCCAAGAACAGGCCCTTTCTAATTCACCCCTCCACTTT	CASSQEQALSNSPLHF
many	TRBV5-1	NA	TRBJ2-7	TGCGCCAGCAGCTTGGAGGGGAGCTACGAGCAGTACTTC	CASSLEGSYEQYF
few	TRBV10-3	TRBD1	TRBJ1-6	TGTGCCATCGGCGGGATCGCGGGACAGGGAAATTCACCCCTCCACTTT	CAIGGIAGQGNSPLHF
many	TRBV9	NA	TRBJ2-1	TGTGCCAGCAGCGAATTCAATGAGCAGTTCTTC	CASSEFNEQFF
NA	TRBV24-1	TRBD2	TRBJ2-5	TGTGCCACCGGGACTAGCGATAAAGAGACCCAGTACTTC	CATGTSDKETQYF
few	TRBV27	NA	TRBJ1-2	TGTGCCAGCAGTTTTGGGGGCATTAACTATGGCTACACCTTC	CASSFGGINYGYTF
few	TRBV27	NA	TRBJ1-5	TGTGCCAGCACCTTGAATCAGCCCCAGCATTTT	CASTLNQPQHF
NA	TRBV11-2	NA	TRBJ2-3	TGTGCCAGCAGCTTAGTCCCGGACCCAGATACGCAGTATTTT	CASSLVPDPDTQYF
many	TRBV7-9	TRBD1	TRBJ2-7	TGTGCCAGCAGCTCCCGGGACAGGGACTACGAGCAGTACTTC	CASSSRDRDYEQYF
many	TRBV5-1	NA	TRBJ2-5	TGCGCCAGCAGCTTGAAAATGGCAGTTGAGACCCAGTACTTC	CASSLKMAVETQYF
NA	TRBV6-2/TRBV6-3	NA	TRBJ2-3	TGTGCCAGCACCCACAGTGTAGATACGCAGTATTTT	CASTHSVDTQYF